One sample yielded the 25 T cell receptor beta chains listed below, sequenced in a study of blood T cell repertoires in COVID-19. Generated by immunoSEQ multiplex PCR, the TCRdb table keeps only in-frame clones and is missing some. Among roughly 250,000 clones, roughly four fifths were seen once, and the ten largest hold about 4.4%. Sequenced input: peripheral blood. The receptors stem from a woman between 70 and 85 years old with acute or convalescent COVID-19.

The rearrangement links TRBV3-1 (or the pseudogene TRBV3-2) to TRBJ1-4; 7 nucleotides align to TRBD1. V lost 2 bases, J lost 6 bases, and 18 bases stayed unmatched. The CDR3 has 19 amino acids. From germline, CDR1 is LGHDT and CDR2 YNNKEL (reference sequence). CDR3 DNA: TGTGCCAGCAGCCAACTCCCGGGACAGTCAAAGGAGGATTATGAAAAACTGTTTTTT. This sequence encodes CASSQLPGQSKEDYEKLFF.

This clone came up once. This sequence joins TRBV18 and TRBJ2-7; 9 bases fit TRBD2. J lost 5 bases, V lost 0 bases, and 11 bases had no gene match. CDR1 and CDR2 from the germline V gene are KGHSH and LQKENI. The CDR3 spans 17 residues. The CDR3 loop is CASSPPNQGTSTNEQYF. The CDR3 DNA follows: TGTGCCAGCTCACCACCTAATCAGGGGACTAGCACCAACGAGCAGTACTTC.

This clone was observed a few times. CDR3 coding DNA: TGTGCCAGCAGTTACTCTTATAGCGGGGGGGCGAGTGAGCAGTACTTC. Residues: CASSYSYSGGASEQYF. The chain joins TRBV6-5 to TRBJ2-7; 11 nucleotides agree with TRBD2. From germline, CDR1 is MNHEY and CDR2 SVGAGI. The CDR3 totals 16 residues. The junction had 8 bases not matched to a gene; V was cut back by 0 bases and J by 7 bases.

V usage is TRBV6-6 and J usage is TRBJ2-2; 9 bases match TRBD1. Looked up from germline, CDR1 is MNHNY and CDR2 is SVGAGI (reference sequence). The length of the CDR3 is 15 residues. Trimming removed 5 bases from V and 8 bases from J; junction bases left unmatched: 9. This CDR3 is CASSTGQGSVGELFF. DNA of the CDR3: TGTGCCAGCAGTACGGGACAGGGTAGTGTAGGGGAGCTGTTTTTT.

This sequence joins TRBV20-1 and TRBJ2-7; 10 bases map to TRBD1. V was clipped by 3 bases and J by 3 bases; unmatched bases: 11. Germline V gives CDR1 DFQATT, CDR2 SNEGSKA (reference sequence). The CDR3 runs 16 residues. As DNA, the CDR3 is TGCAGTGCTAGTAGCCCGACCGGGACAGGGGTCTACGAGCAGTACTTC. Translation gives CSASSPTGTGVYEQYF.

The DNA for the CDR3 is TGCGCCAGCAGCTTCTGGACAGGGGGCATTTCGGCTGGAAACACCATATATTTT. It encodes CASSFWTGGISAGNTIYF. This chain uses TRBV5-1 with TRBJ1-3; TRBD1 matches at 11 bases. The ends lost 2 bases at V and 2 bases at J; junction bases unmatched: 9. This CDR3 has 18 amino acids. Germline V gives CDR1 SGHRS, CDR2 YFSETQ.

The J gene is TRBJ1-2, the V gene TRBV18; 10 bases match TRBD1. CDR3 length: 15 residues. In germline, CDR1 is KGHSH, CDR2 LQKENI. With 3 bases clipped from V and 2 bases from J, the junction kept 3 bases outside the gene matches. In nucleotides, the CDR3 is TGTGCCAGCTCACCTCGGACAGGGGGAAACTATGGCTACACCTTC. This gives the protein CASSPRTGGNYGYTF.

The V call is TRBV18, the J call TRBJ2-5; weak D call: TRBD1 (5 bases). V was cut by 3 bases and J by 5 bases, with 16 bases left in between. CDR3 size: 15 residues. Germline assignment: CDR1 KGHSH and CDR2 LQKENI. The CDR3 loop reads CASSPVSGRRETQYF. CDR3 in DNA: TGTGCCAGCTCACCTGTTTCAGGGCGAAGGGAGACCCAGTACTTC.

The chain combines TRBV25-1 with TRBJ2-1, with D possibly being TRBD2 (7 bases). Germline lookup yields CDR1 MGHDK and CDR2 SYGVNS. The CDR3 runs to 15 residues. With 2 bases removed from V and 7 bases from J, the gap between germline ends came to 15 bases. The CDR3 loop is CASSELAGALNEQFF. CDR3 nucleotides: TGTGCCAGCAGTGAACTCGCGGGGGCGTTAAATGAGCAGTTCTTC.

This clone turned up a few times. V and J are TRBV24-1 and TRBJ2-2; TRBD1 matches 7 bases. V lost 4 bases to trimming and J lost 0 bases; unmatched junction nucleotides: 4. Germline CDR1 reads KGHDR; CDR2 reads SFDVKD. CDR3 length equals 16 residues. The CDR3 loop reads CATSERGLANTGELFF. CDR3 DNA sequence: TGTGCCACCAGTGAGAGGGGGCTGGCGAACACCGGGGAGCTGTTTTTT.

The chain couples TRBV20-1 to TRBJ1-5; no reliable D call. Germline CDR1 is DFQATT and CDR2 is SNEGSKA (reference sequence). V lost 3 bases and J lost 0, with 9 bases in between. The CDR3 length is 14 residues. The CDR3 reads CSASSRSSNQPQHF. CDR3 in DNA: TGCAGTGCTAGTTCTCGCAGTAGCAATCAGCCCCAGCATTTT.

The genes are TRBV5-4 and TRBJ1-1, with TRBD1 as a possible D gene (6 bases). Trimming cost V 0 bases and J 5 bases, with 17 bases left between them. Per germline, CDR1 SGHNT and CDR2 YYREEE (reference sequence). The CDR3 spans 16 residues. The CDR3 here is CASSLASFQGKTEAFF. The CDR3 region has the DNA TGTGCCAGCAGCTTGGCGTCGTTTCAGGGGAAAACTGAAGCTTTCTTT.

A remark on this clone: Other DNA sequences in this sample translate to the same CDR3. This chain links TRBV6-5 with TRBJ1-2; the D gene is possibly TRBD1 (5 bases). Trimming removed 0 bases from V and 2 bases from J, with 10 bases in between. Per germline, CDR1 MNHEY and CDR2 SVGAGI. There are 15 residues in the CDR3. The CDR3 region is CASSYSGQGNYGYTF. Here the CDR3 DNA reads TGTGCCAGCAGTTACTCGGGTCAGGGCAACTATGGCTACACCTTC.

J is TRBJ1-2 and V is TRBV5-1; D is unclear. The CDR3 extends over 13 amino acids. V shed 4 bases and J shed 0 bases, with 7 bases lying between them. Germline values: CDR1 SGHRS, CDR2 YFSETQ. The CDR3 sequence is CASSQESNYGYTF. DNA for the CDR3: TGCGCCAGCAGCCAGGAATCTAACTATGGCTACACCTTC.

The chain combines TRBV4-3 with TRBJ2-7; 8 bases agree with TRBD2. Germline CDR1 LGHNA, CDR2 YSLEER. The CDR3 is made up of 17 amino acids. After removal of 0 bases from V and 4 bases from J, the junction contained 11 bases not matched to a gene. The CDR3 DNA reads as TGCGCCAGCAGCCAAGATAACCGGGGGGGGTTACGGTACGAGCAGTACTTC. Amino acids: CASSQDNRGGLRYEQYF.

The chain carries TRBV7-2 and TRBJ2-5; D not certain. CDR3 length: 12 residues. Germline V gene sequence: CDR1 SGHTA, CDR2 FQGNSA. The germline V and J ends were trimmed by 2 bases and 5 bases, with 6 bases remaining between them. The CDR3 sequence: CASSLRAETQYF. CDR3 sequence (DNA): TGTGCCAGCAGCTTACGCGCGGAGACCCAGTACTTC.

This clone was counted once. V usage is TRBV11-2 and J usage is TRBJ2-3; no definite D call. The V gene's germline CDR1 is SGHAT and CDR2 FQNNGV. The V end lost 5 bases, the J end lost 5 bases, and 11 bases lay between the germline ends. The CDR3 sequence is 13 residues long. This CDR3 reads CASSPGPGDTQYF. In nucleotides, the CDR3 is TGTGCCAGCAGCCCAGGTCCTGGAGATACGCAGTATTTT.

The chain carries TRBV30 and TRBJ1-6; 10 positions agree with TRBD1. With V trimmed by 4 bases and J by 9 bases, 9 bases remained unmatched. The CDR3 has 15 amino acids. Per the germline V gene, CDR1 is GTSNPN and CDR2 is SVGIG (reference sequence). CDR3 amino acids: CAWMTGGLLSSPLHF. The CDR3 DNA is TGTGCCTGGATGACAGGGGGCCTACTTAGTTCACCCCTCCACTTT. Combining the CDR3 with reference TRBV30 and TRBJ1-6 gives the whole variable domain SQTIHQWPATLVQPVGSPLSLECTVEGTSNPNLYWYRQAAGRGLQLLFYSVGIGQISSEVPQNLSASRPQDRQFILSSKKLLLSDSGFYLCAWMTGGLLSSPLHFGNGTRLTVT.

This clone was detected once. The V call is TRBV9, the J call TRBJ2-1, with 11 bases aligning to TRBD2. CDR1 and CDR2 from the germline V gene are SGDLS and YYNGEE. After removal of 0 bases from V and 0 bases from J, the junction contained 5 bases not matched to a gene. CDR3 length: 18 residues. CDR3 coding DNA: TGTGCCAGCAGCGTAGAACTAGCGGGGGCTAGCTCCTACAATGAGCAGTTCTTC. Translated: CASSVELAGASSYNEQFF.

Points on this clone: This sample includes further DNA sequences coding for the same CDR3. The genes are TRBV12-3 or TRBV12-4 and TRBJ1-2; D is possibly TRBD1 (5 bases). The CDR3 consists of 13 residues. V dropped 3 bases and J dropped 4 bases, with 9 bases sitting between them. Written as DNA, the CDR3 is TGTGCCAGCAGTTTGAGGGGAGGCTATGGCTACACCTTC. Translation: CASSLRGGYGYTF.

The chain couples TRBV7-2 to TRBJ2-7; 12 positions agree with TRBD2. Looked up from germline, CDR1 is SGHTA and CDR2 is FQGNSA. Trimming cost V 6 bases and J 5 bases; bases outside gene matches: 8. The CDR3 is 15 residues long. CDR3 nucleotide sequence: TGTGCCAGCAGTCGCGGTAGGACTAGCGGGGACGAGCAGTACTTC. Amino acid sequence: CASSRGRTSGDEQYF.

The rearrangement links TRBV28 to TRBJ2-7; no clear D gene. Germline V CDR1 and CDR2: MDHEN, SYDVKM. V was cut by 2 bases and J by 2 bases, with 7 bases left in between. This CDR3 is 13 amino acids long. CDR3 loop: CASSLAATYEQYF. The CDR3, as DNA: TGTGCCAGCAGTTTAGCTGCTACCTACGAGCAGTACTTC. The entire variable domain, with the rest obtained from reference TRBV28 and TRBJ2-7, is as follows: DVKVTQSSRYLVKRTGEKVFLECVQDMDHENMFWYRQDPGLGLRLIYFSYDVKMKEKGDIPEGYSVSREKKERFSLILESASTNQTSMYLCASSLAATYEQYFGPGTRLTVT.

The rearrangement joins TRBV5-6 to TRBJ2-3; a weak D match, TRBD1 (6 bases). This CDR3 is built from 15 residues. Looked up from germline, CDR1 is SGHDT and CDR2 is YYEEEE. Trimming pared 4 bases from V and 4 bases from J, leaving 16 bases between. CDR3 loop: CASSLLGAVPDTQYF. The CDR3 nucleotides are TGTGCCAGCAGCCTGCTGGGGGCTGTGCCAGATACGCAGTATTTT.

The V and J genes are TRBV20-1 and TRBJ1-4; D is ambiguous. The length of the CDR3 is 11 residues. Germline values: CDR1 DFQATT, CDR2 SNEGSKA (reference sequence). V lost 6 bases and J lost 8, with 10 bases in between. CDR3 residues: CSAPLKEKLFF. As DNA, the CDR3 is TGCAGTGCCCCTCTAAAGGAAAAACTGTTTTTT.

The V and J genes are TRBV5-8 and TRBJ1-6; TRBD1 aligns across 7 bases. CDR1 and CDR2 (germline): SGHTS, YDEGEE. This CDR3 region has 15 residues. The ends lost 2 bases at V and 9 bases at J; junction bases unmatched: 8. The CDR3 DNA is TGTGCCAGCAGCTTCCGGGACAGCCTTTTTTCACCCCTCCACTTT. This translates into CASSFRDSLFSPLHF.